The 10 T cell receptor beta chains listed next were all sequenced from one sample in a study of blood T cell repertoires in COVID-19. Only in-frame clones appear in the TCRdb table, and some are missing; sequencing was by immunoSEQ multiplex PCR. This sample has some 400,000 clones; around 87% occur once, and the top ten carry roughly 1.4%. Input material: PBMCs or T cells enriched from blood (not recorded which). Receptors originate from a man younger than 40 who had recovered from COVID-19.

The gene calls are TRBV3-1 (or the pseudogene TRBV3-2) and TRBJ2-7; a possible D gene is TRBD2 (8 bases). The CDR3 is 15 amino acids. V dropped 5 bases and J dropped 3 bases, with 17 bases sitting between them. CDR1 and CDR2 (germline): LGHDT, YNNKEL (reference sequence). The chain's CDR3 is CASSSPGGGYYEQYF. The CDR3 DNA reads TGTGCCAGCAGCTCCCCGGGAGGGGGCTACTACGAGCAGTACTTC.

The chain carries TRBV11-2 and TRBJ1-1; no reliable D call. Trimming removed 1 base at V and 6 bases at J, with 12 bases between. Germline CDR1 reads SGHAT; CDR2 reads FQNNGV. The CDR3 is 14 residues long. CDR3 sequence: CASSLGGKRAEAFF. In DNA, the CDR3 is TGTGCCAGCAGCTTAGGAGGGAAGAGGGCTGAAGCTTTCTTT.

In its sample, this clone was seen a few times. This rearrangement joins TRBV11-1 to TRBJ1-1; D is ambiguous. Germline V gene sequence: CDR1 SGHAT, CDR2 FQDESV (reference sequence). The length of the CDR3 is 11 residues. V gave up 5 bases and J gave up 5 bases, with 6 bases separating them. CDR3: CASSPRTEAFF. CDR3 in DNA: TGTGCCAGCAGCCCCCGGACTGAAGCTTTCTTT.

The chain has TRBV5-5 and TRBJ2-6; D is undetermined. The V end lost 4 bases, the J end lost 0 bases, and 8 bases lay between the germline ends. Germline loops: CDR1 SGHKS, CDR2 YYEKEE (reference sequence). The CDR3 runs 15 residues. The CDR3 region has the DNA TGTGCCAGCAGCGAGAGTGCCTCTGGGGCCAACGTCCTGACTTTC. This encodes CASSESASGANVLTF.

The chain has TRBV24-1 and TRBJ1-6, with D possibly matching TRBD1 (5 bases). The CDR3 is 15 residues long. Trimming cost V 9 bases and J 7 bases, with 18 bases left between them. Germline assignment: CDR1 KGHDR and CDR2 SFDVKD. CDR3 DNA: TGTGCCACCCCTTTGGGGGGAACTAAGAATTCACCCCTCCACTTT. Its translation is CATPLGGTKNSPLHF.

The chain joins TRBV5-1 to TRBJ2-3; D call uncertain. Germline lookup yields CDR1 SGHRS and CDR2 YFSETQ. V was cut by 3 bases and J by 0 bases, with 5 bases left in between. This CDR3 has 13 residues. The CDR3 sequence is CASSSGSTDTQYF. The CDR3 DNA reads TGCGCCAGCAGCTCCGGGAGCACAGATACGCAGTATTTT.

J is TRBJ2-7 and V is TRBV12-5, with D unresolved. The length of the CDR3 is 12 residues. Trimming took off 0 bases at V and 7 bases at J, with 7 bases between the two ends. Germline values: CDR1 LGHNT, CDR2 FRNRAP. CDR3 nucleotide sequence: TGTGCTAGTGGTTTGGTACTGTGGGAGCAGTACTTC. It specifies CASGLVLWEQYF.

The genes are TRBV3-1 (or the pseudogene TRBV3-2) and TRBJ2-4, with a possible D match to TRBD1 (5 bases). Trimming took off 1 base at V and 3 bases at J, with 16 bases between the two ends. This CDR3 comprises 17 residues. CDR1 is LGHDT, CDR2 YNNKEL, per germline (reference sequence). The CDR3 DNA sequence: TGTGCCAGCAGCCAAGGTCGATCAGGGCCAATCAAAAACATTCAGTACTTC. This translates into CASSQGRSGPIKNIQYF.

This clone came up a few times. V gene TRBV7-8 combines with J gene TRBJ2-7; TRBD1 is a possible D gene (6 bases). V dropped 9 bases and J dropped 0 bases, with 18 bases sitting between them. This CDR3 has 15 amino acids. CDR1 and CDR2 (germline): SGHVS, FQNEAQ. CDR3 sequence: CASEGGRRSSYEQYF. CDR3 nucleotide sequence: TGTGCCAGTGAAGGGGGACGGAGGAGCTCCTACGAGCAGTACTTC.

The CDR3, as DNA: TGTGCCAGTACCCCCCTTGAGGCCGCCGGGGAGCTGTTTTTT. Its protein is CASTPLEAAGELFF. The rearrangement links TRBV19 to TRBJ2-2; D unresolved. V lost 7 bases, J lost 6 bases, and 15 bases lay in between. From germline, CDR1 is LNHDA and CDR2 SQIVND (reference sequence). This CDR3 region has 14 residues.